This TCR beta chain was sequenced in a study of blood T cell repertoires in COVID-19. Data came from immunoSEQ multiplex PCR; TCRdb stores just in-frame clones and leaves some out. Of approximately 110,000 clones in the sample, 65% to 80% were seen once. V lost 4 bases to trimming and J lost 7 bases; unmatched junction nucleotides: 7. The V gene's germline CDR1 is LNHDA and CDR2 SQIVND (reference sequence). This CDR3 contains 15 residues. The specimen sequenced was peripheral blood. This rearrangement joins TRBV19 to TRBJ1-4; 9 nucleotides match TRBD1. The TCR was taken from a human donor with acute or convalescent COVID-19. The donor label of this sample is uncertain. CDR3 loop: CASSTTGTGTEKLFF. The DNA of the CDR3 is TGTGCCAGTAGTACGACCGGGACAGGGACTGAAAAACTGTTTTTT.